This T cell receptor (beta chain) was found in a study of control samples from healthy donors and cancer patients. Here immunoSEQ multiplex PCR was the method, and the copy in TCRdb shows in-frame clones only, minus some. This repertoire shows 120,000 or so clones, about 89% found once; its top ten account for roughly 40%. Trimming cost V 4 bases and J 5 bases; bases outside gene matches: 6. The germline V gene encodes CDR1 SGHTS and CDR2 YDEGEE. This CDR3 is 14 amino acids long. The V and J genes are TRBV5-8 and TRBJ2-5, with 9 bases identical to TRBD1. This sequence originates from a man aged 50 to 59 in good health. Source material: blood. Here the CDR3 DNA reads TGTGCCAGCAGCCCCGGGACAGGGACGGAGACCCAGTACTTC. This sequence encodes CASSPGTGTETQYF.